This T cell receptor beta chain was sequenced in a study of blood T cell repertoires in COVID-19. Looking at the study overall: T cells, B-cell-depleted T cells, or PBMCs supplied cDNA or gDNA.

V lost 4 bases to trimming and J lost 8 bases, with 15 bases between them. CDR1 and CDR2 (germline): MDHEN, SYDVKM. The CDR3 runs to 14 residues. Methods used by the authors: How many nucleated cells were present was estimated from reference gene primer amplification. Method: immunoSEQ multiplex PCR; TCRdb's copy keeps in-frame clones and lacks some. V, J and clone size are those of that table, while D and trimming were read from the DNA. The sample lists approximately 530,000 clones, about 88% occurring once. Followed longitudinally, the Seattle patients had been enrolled during active infection. This rearrangement joins TRBV28 to TRBJ2-1; maybe TRBD1 (6 bases). Sequences were obtained from peripheral blood. The origin of this receptor is a woman in her fifties or sixties with COVID-19, enrolled during active disease. CDR3 sequence reads: CASSSPTGKYEQFF. CDR3 coding DNA: TGTGCCAGCAGTTCCCCCACAGGGAAGTATGAGCAGTTCTTC.